This is a list of T cell receptor beta chains from one sample in a study of cytomegalovirus exposure and HLA in healthy donors. TCRdb keeps only in-frame clones here, not all; method: immunoSEQ multiplex PCR. This sample has around 100,000 clones, with roughly 68% found just once. The sequenced sample consisted of PBMCs. These receptors were taken from a woman aged 25 to 39 in good health and CMV-seronegative. CDR3s include the opening cysteine and the closing phenylalanine or tryptophan. A D gene is named only where the DNA matches it firmly. Not every row has a clone size; where given, it reads once, few, many or a size class.

v_call: TRBV19; d_call: -; j_call: TRBJ2-5; clone_size: few; cdr3_nt: TGTGCCAGTAGTATCGCGCTGGGGCGGCAAGAGACCCAGTACTTC; cdr3_aa: CASSIALGRQETQYF
v_call: TRBV9; d_call: TRBD1; j_call: TRBJ1-6; clone_size: once; cdr3_nt: TGTGCCAGCAGCGAACACCTCCGACAGGGAAGAAATTCACTCCTCCACTTT; cdr3_aa: CASSEHLRQGRNSLLHF
v_call: TRBV4-1; d_call: -; j_call: TRBJ1-1; clone_size: few; cdr3_nt: TGCGCCAGCAGAGGTTGGACTAACACTGAAGCTTTCTTT; cdr3_aa: CASRGWTNTEAFF
v_call: TRBV4-3; d_call: -; j_call: TRBJ1-1; clone_size: few; cdr3_nt: TGCGCCAGCAGCCAAGAAAACAGGGTAGGGACTGAAGCTTTCTTT; cdr3_aa: CASSQENRVGTEAFF
v_call: TRBV9; d_call: -; j_call: TRBJ2-1; clone_size: -; cdr3_nt: TGTGCCAGCAGCGTAGATAGGGGGTATGAGCAGTTCTTC; cdr3_aa: CASSVDRGYEQFF
v_call: TRBV5-1; d_call: -; j_call: TRBJ2-1; clone_size: -; cdr3_nt: TGCGCCAGCAGCTTGGCCGGAGTCCCCCCAGGGTACAATGAGCAGTTCTTC; cdr3_aa: CASSLAGVPPGYNEQFF
v_call: TRBV13; d_call: -; j_call: TRBJ2-1; clone_size: -; cdr3_nt: TGTGCCAGCAGCTTAGATCGGGATCGGAATGAGCAGTTCTTC; cdr3_aa: CASSLDRDRNEQFF
v_call: TRBV4-1; d_call: -; j_call: TRBJ2-1; clone_size: -; cdr3_nt: TGCGCCAGCAGCCAAGATGGATCGACTAGGAACCCCTTCCTACAATCGGTGACGCAGTTCTTC; cdr3_aa: CASSQDGSTRNPFLQSVTQFF
v_call: TRBV29-1; d_call: -; j_call: TRBJ1-1; clone_size: few; cdr3_nt: TGCAGCGTTTCCGTTCAGGGGATGAACACTGAAGCTTTCTTT; cdr3_aa: CSVSVQGMNTEAFF
v_call: TRBV5-6; d_call: -; j_call: TRBJ2-7; clone_size: once; cdr3_nt: TGTGCCAGCAGCTTGACAGGGCCGTCCTACGAGCAGTACTTC; cdr3_aa: CASSLTGPSYEQYF
v_call: TRBV29-1; d_call: TRBD1; j_call: TRBJ1-2; clone_size: -; cdr3_nt: TGCAGCGCATCGGGACAGGGGAATAACTATGGCTACACCTTC; cdr3_aa: CSASGQGNNYGYTF
v_call: TRBV10-3; d_call: -; j_call: TRBJ1-4; clone_size: -; cdr3_nt: TGTGCCATCTCCAGGGGAGAGTTAGAAAAACTGTTTTTT; cdr3_aa: CAISRGELEKLFF
v_call: TRBV18; d_call: TRBD1; j_call: TRBJ1-2; clone_size: -; cdr3_nt: TGTGCCAGCTCACCCGACCGGCAGGGGGTGGGTGGCTACACCTTC; cdr3_aa: CASSPDRQGVGGYTF
v_call: TRBV28; d_call: TRBD2; j_call: TRBJ2-4; clone_size: -; cdr3_nt: TGTGCCAGCAGTTTGGGACTAGGAAACATTCAGTACTTC; cdr3_aa: CASSLGLGNIQYF
v_call: TRBV19; d_call: TRBD1; j_call: TRBJ1-2; clone_size: -; cdr3_nt: TGTGCCAGTAGTAGAGACAGGGGGTATGGCTACACCTTC; cdr3_aa: CASSRDRGYGYTF
v_call: TRBV6-4; d_call: -; j_call: TRBJ2-2; clone_size: few; cdr3_nt: TGTGCCAGCAGTGACACCGGACTAACCACCGGGGAGCTGTTTTTT; cdr3_aa: CASSDTGLTTGELFF
v_call: TRBV6-1; d_call: TRBD1; j_call: TRBJ1-1; clone_size: -; cdr3_nt: TGTGCCAGCAGTGAAGGGGACAGGGGATGGAACACTGAAGCTTTCTTT; cdr3_aa: CASSEGDRGWNTEAFF
v_call: TRBV11-1; d_call: TRBD2; j_call: TRBJ2-7; clone_size: -; cdr3_nt: TGTGCCAGCAGCCGTGGGGTGACTAGCGGGAGCTCCTACGAGCAGTACTTC; cdr3_aa: CASSRGVTSGSSYEQYF
v_call: TRBV20-1; d_call: -; j_call: TRBJ1-2; clone_size: -; cdr3_nt: TGCAGTGCTATCAGGGGCGGAGGCTACACCTTC; cdr3_aa: CSAIRGGGYTF
v_call: TRBV27; d_call: -; j_call: TRBJ2-7; clone_size: -; cdr3_nt: TGTGCCAGCAGTACCCTCGGGGAAACCTTCTCCTACGAGCAGTACTTC; cdr3_aa: CASSTLGETFSYEQYF
v_call: TRBV7-8; d_call: -; j_call: TRBJ1-5; clone_size: -; cdr3_nt: TGTGCCAGCAGCTTCGGTTACCCTACCGAACGTCAGCCCCAGCATTTT; cdr3_aa: CASSFGYPTERQPQHF
v_call: TRBV4-1; d_call: TRBD2; j_call: TRBJ2-2; clone_size: -; cdr3_nt: TGCGCCAGCAGCCAACCCAAGCGGGAGAGTGGCACCGGGGAGCTGTTTTTT; cdr3_aa: CASSQPKRESGTGELFF
v_call: TRBV9; d_call: TRBD2; j_call: TRBJ2-3; clone_size: few; cdr3_nt: TGTGCCAGCAGCGTAGTTGCGGGAGTCACAGATACGCAGTATTTT; cdr3_aa: CASSVVAGVTDTQYF
v_call: TRBV15; d_call: -; j_call: TRBJ2-7; clone_size: -; cdr3_nt: TGTGCCACCAGCAGCGGACAGACCTACGAGCAGTACTTC; cdr3_aa: CATSSGQTYEQYF
v_call: TRBV30; d_call: -; j_call: TRBJ2-1; clone_size: -; cdr3_nt: TGTGCCTGGAGTTTCGGGCAGGGGTTGGGGAACAATGAGCAGTTCTTC; cdr3_aa: CAWSFGQGLGNNEQFF
v_call: TRBV19; d_call: TRBD1; j_call: TRBJ1-4; clone_size: -; cdr3_nt: TGTGCCAGTAGTACCCGCGCACAGGGGGCGAGGGAAAAACTGTTTTTT; cdr3_aa: CASSTRAQGAREKLFF
v_call: TRBV4-2; d_call: TRBD2; j_call: TRBJ2-3; clone_size: -; cdr3_nt: TGTGCCAGCAGCCAAGACGCTAGCGGGAGGGCCTTGGCGCAGTATTTT; cdr3_aa: CASSQDASGRALAQYF
v_call: TRBV19; d_call: -; j_call: TRBJ1-5; clone_size: -; cdr3_nt: TGTGCCAGTAGTATGACAGGTAGCAATCAGCCCCAGCATTTT; cdr3_aa: CASSMTGSNQPQHF
v_call: TRBV7-3; d_call: -; j_call: TRBJ1-5; clone_size: -; cdr3_nt: TGTGCCAGCAGCGAACAGGGCGGCCAGCCCCAGCATTTT; cdr3_aa: CASSEQGGQPQHF
v_call: TRBV27; d_call: -; j_call: TRBJ2-7; clone_size: -; cdr3_nt: TGTGCCAGCAGTTTGGCGCGGGGGCCTCTCGGCGAGCAGTACTTC; cdr3_aa: CASSLARGPLGEQYF
v_call: TRBV7-2; d_call: TRBD1; j_call: TRBJ2-7; clone_size: -; cdr3_nt: TGTGCCAGCAGCCCCGGGACAGGGAGGTTCTACGAGCAGTACTTC; cdr3_aa: CASSPGTGRFYEQYF
v_call: TRBV15; d_call: TRBD1; j_call: TRBJ2-7; clone_size: -; cdr3_nt: TGTGCCACCAGCACCTCCGGGACAGGGGATTACGAGCAGTACTTC; cdr3_aa: CATSTSGTGDYEQYF
v_call: TRBV5-4; d_call: TRBD1; j_call: TRBJ2-3; clone_size: -; cdr3_nt: TGTGCCAGCAGTCAAACAGGGGGCACAGATACGCAGTATTTT; cdr3_aa: CASSQTGGTDTQYF
v_call: TRBV6-1; d_call: TRBD2; j_call: TRBJ2-1; clone_size: few; cdr3_nt: TGTGCCAGCATAGCGGGAGAGTACAATGAGCAGTTCTTC; cdr3_aa: CASIAGEYNEQFF
v_call: TRBV19; d_call: -; j_call: TRBJ2-1; clone_size: -; cdr3_nt: TGTGCCAGTAGTATAGGCAGGGATAATGAGCAGTTCTTC; cdr3_aa: CASSIGRDNEQFF
v_call: TRBV28; d_call: -; j_call: TRBJ2-2; clone_size: -; cdr3_nt: TGTGCCAGCAGTTTCCGGAACACCGGGGAGCTGTTTTTT; cdr3_aa: CASSFRNTGELFF